The sequence of this T cell receptor beta chain was determined in a study of OX40 agonist ivuxolimab in advanced cancers. As for the study in general: It was ivuxolimab, an agonistic anti-OX40 (CD134) antibody, that patients were treated with. Patients were treated with intravenous ivuxolimab, dosed at 0.01 to 10 mg/kg and infused every 2 weeks. Whole-study findings and limits: Partial responders dosed at 0.1-3.0 mg/kg displayed clonal expansion ranking among the lowest. Specificity for antigen went undetermined in the expanded peripheral T cells.

Sequencing was performed with immunoSEQ multiplex PCR; in TCRdb, only in-frame clones are kept and a portion is missing. The table records approximately 41,000 clones, 70% to 90% of them present only once. V gave up 5 bases and J gave up 5 bases, with 39 bases separating them. The CDR3 totals 22 residues. Germline V gene sequence: CDR1 MGHRA, CDR2 YSYEKL. This clone showed up just a few times. Its antigen is undetermined. The TCR sequence derives from an adult with an advanced solid tumor such as melanoma, head and neck, liver or kidney cancer. Specimen: CD4+ or CD8+ T cells sorted from blood, collected in a trial of the OX40 agonist ivuxolimab. J is TRBJ1-1 and V is TRBV4-1, with D hard to call. As DNA, the CDR3 is TGCGCCAGCAGCTCTAGGAGTCTCCCCCTGGCCTACATTCAAGGACGAGGGACTGAAGCTTTCTTT. Amino acid sequence: CASSSRSLPLAYIQGRGTEAFF.